The T cell receptor (beta chain) described here comes from a study of cytomegalovirus exposure and HLA in healthy donors (dated by TCRdb to 2017 to 2019). Study-level background: An earlier analysis of 550 to 700 of the donors reported 250 to 300 Gb of sequence data and roughly 100 million unique TCR beta sequences from about 200 million T cells. A later analysis re-analyzed previously published TCR beta repertoires from roughly 690 donors and added high-resolution HLA genotyping to study TCR occurrence patterns. The study used immunosequencing to profile the T cell repertoires of more than 650 subjects and linked those repertoires to cytomegalovirus serostatus. Along with the roughly 700-subject first cohort, a separate validation cohort of about 110 different subjects was used. Typing coverage differed by locus: A, B, C, DRB1 and DQB1 were typed in about 629-640 donors, DQA1 in about 560, DPA1 in 600 to 610, and DPB1 in roughly 470. The study aimed to test whether cataloging public T cell receptors could reveal signatures of past pathogen exposure. Among roughly 370 genotyped donors of the cohort, an average of about 240,000 unique TCR beta nucleotide sequences were sequenced per donor, 15% to 20% of them non-productive. Four to six DR-DQ haplotypes were handled as single units for association and clustering, since linkage in the cohort was strong. The study combined high-throughput TCR immunosequencing, statistical association of individual TCRs with disease status, and machine learning to predict cytomegalovirus infection status. Of the 350 to 400 genotyped donors, around 81% fell in the genetic ancestry cluster associated with self-reported Caucasian donors. Donor age, sex, ethnicity and CMV serostatus were collected together with the repertoire data. A later genetic analysis used genome-wide SNP genotypes for 398 of the 666 donors, treating that subset as a discovery cohort. HLA typing covered class I and class II loci at four-digit resolution. Rather than using new phenotypic data, the later analysis identified candidate immune exposures from TCR beta sequences and from how often those sequences occurred across donors. An earlier analysis of about 600 of the donors used high-throughput TCR beta sequencing to judge whether each TCR beta V gene segment behaved as functional or pseudogenic. All discovery cohort repertoires had been generated using a single sequencing platform. An early release covering about 600 HLA-typed donors comprised approximately 300 gigabases of sequencing data and roughly 85 million unique TCR sequences.

The protocol used for the library was the immunoSEQ multiplex PCR assay. For the multiplex PCR, a mixture combining 60 forward primers for TCR Vbeta segments and 13 reverse primers for TCR Jbeta segments was used. The CDR3 region of rearranged TCR beta genes was amplified from genomic DNA with a multiplex PCR assay. The amplified TCR beta libraries were sequenced on the Illumina HiSeq System as 87-base-pair reads. The paper's processing steps were these. A later analysis counted about 80 million unique TCR beta chains across the 690 or so repertoires, and 10 million to 12 million of these chains were shared by at least two donors. To remove PCR and sequencing errors, raw reads were error-corrected and collapsed into unique sequences using a nearest-neighbor algorithm that merged closely related sequences. V, D and J gene segments were assigned by aligning CDR3 sequences to IMGT reference sequences. For a sequence to be retained, a match of at least six nucleotides was required to both a V gene segment and a J gene segment. Rearrangements were called productive when the CDR3 lacked stop codons and stayed in frame with V and J; all others were non-productive. Following IMGT convention, CDR3 was defined as the stretch from the second conserved V-encoded cysteine to the conserved J-encoded phenylalanine. Sequences without an unambiguous match to a single V gene segment were excluded from the earlier analysis of 450 to 750 of the donors. In an earlier analysis of approximately 550 of the donors, V segments were called functional above 56.7% productive rearrangements and were called segregating when the between-donor standard deviation exceeded 5%. A statistical classification framework was developed to diagnose cytomegalovirus status using the catalog of TCR beta chain sequences. In a later analysis, V and J genes were assigned by comparing TCR nucleotide sequences against IMGT/GENE-DB human TR gene sequences. In a later analysis, CDR3 sequences and most-parsimonious VDJ recombination scenarios were assigned using the TCRdist pipeline. In a later analysis, each TCR beta chain was defined by its CDR3 amino acid sequence together with its V-gene family, and reads without a unique V-gene family were excluded. As a way to deal with suspected cross-contamination and a sequencing artifact, a later analysis dropped more than 500 nucleotide sequences that were highly shared and had low generation probability. In a later analysis, a clonal expansion index was calculated for each public chain from normalized within-repertoire ranks of inferred template counts. Generation probabilities in a later analysis came from a VDJ recombination model fitted to out-of-frame rearrangements, and those results were checked against IGoR. Hypergeometric tests were used in a later analysis to score TCR-TCR, TCR-HLA and TCR-CMV co-occurrence, with a repertoire-size bias correction applied to the TCR pairs. To estimate false discovery rates, a later analysis permuted the HLA or CMV assignments 20 times. In a later analysis, co-occurring TCRs were grouped with DBSCAN, and TCRdist sequence similarity was added when clustering was performed within HLA-allele-positive subsets. Co-occurrence clustering excluded repertoires with fewer than 30,000 or more than 120,000 public chains, plus five with anomalous nucleotide sharing. TCRdb's version of the immuneACCESS table is confined to in-frame rearrangements and falls short of the full clone set. An unresolved V gene accounts for under half of the shortfall where checked; the remainder is of unknown origin. The V and J calls and clone size come from that table; D and trimming were worked out from the DNA. The sample includes approximately 140,000 clones, with approximately 73% observed a single time. The ten largest make up approximately 15% of the sample.

The study at large found these results: A later analysis associated about 17,000 TCR beta sequences with specific HLA alleles at a false discovery rate of 0.05. Linkage disequilibrium might explain the correlated functional status among segregating V segments, but an unknown experimental factor could not be ruled out. The authors suggested that the approach could potentially be extended to other disease states and immunological phenotypes. In an earlier analysis of over 550 of the donors, most TCR beta V segments were observed in productive rearrangements about 87% or about 30% of the time, broadly matching IMGT annotations. A further reported finding was that TCR beta sequences accurately predicted the HLA-A and HLA-B alleles for most subjects in the first cohort. CMV serostatus was the only immune exposure information available for the cohort. Roughly uniform sequencing depth across donors was assumed in presence/absence analyses, although this assumption may not hold. The sequencing pipeline was judged likely to have produced a cluster of highly shared sequence variants as a technical artifact. The cohort was sequenced for TCR beta chains only, and without alpha or paired-chain data the features that could be detected were limited. Because counts were too low, around 18 rarely observed V segments, including chromosome 9 orphons, were left out of the earlier analysis of a few hundred of the donors. The classifier was reported to diagnose cytomegalovirus status with high specificity and sensitivity in both the original and validation cohorts. Because HLA typing was unavailable for some donors at each locus, only the typed subset was used in association tests. In the study, around 150 TCR beta chains were listed as associated with cytomegalovirus. A later genetic analysis reported fewer N-insertions in productive TCRs among donors in an Asian-associated ancestry cluster than the roughly 720-donor mean. Some IMGT-functional V segments, including TRBV6-2 and TRBV6-3, could not be told apart with the 87-base-pair reads, so those segments were excluded. Assigning TCR associations to individual alleles was difficult when HLA alleles, especially DR and DQ, strongly co-occurred. Compared with equally common non-associated chains, HLA-associated TCR beta chains in a later analysis were more clonally expanded and had lower generation probabilities. In a later analysis, several top co-occurrence clusters were reported to appear linked to parvovirus B19, influenza, CMV and Epstein-Barr virus. Across donors, most TCR sequences were observed very rarely, whereas some public TCRs were present in many individuals. In vitro tests confirmed that three of the cytomegalovirus-associated TCR beta chains recognize cytomegalovirus antigens. A later analysis found that TCR association rates varied across HLA loci, with DRB1 alleles showing the most associated TCRs and HLA-C alleles the fewest. According to a later analysis, most CMV-associated TCR beta chains appeared to be HLA-restricted, and the HLA associations seemed to be driven largely by CMV exposure. V-gene and J-gene trimming of TCR beta chains was associated with a missense DCLRE1C variant in a later genetic analysis, and the association was replicated in an independent cohort.

The cohort consisted of 600 or so healthy bone marrow donors. At the time of sampling, every cohort member was nominally healthy, though immune exposures that went unrecorded were likely present. CMV serostatus was recorded as positive for 250 to 300 and negative for about half of the 666 cohort members, whereas no CMV serostatus was recorded for the donor in question. Each donor provided a peripheral blood sample, and peripheral blood mononuclear cells were used for TCR beta sequencing. Genomic DNA was extracted from the blood cell samples with the Qiagen DNeasy Blood Extraction Kit. Turning to this clone: Its antigen remains undetermined. No base quality values were provided; no much bigger clone lies one nucleotide off.

The germline V gene (reference sequence) specifies MNHEY as CDR1 and SMNVEV as CDR2. Inclusive of the bounding cysteine and phenylalanine, the CDR3 is 16 residues long. Left in the record is the CDR3 DNA by itself, 48 bases read in frame from the first base. Between the V and J ends, shortened by 0 bases and 3 bases respectively, the junction contains 12 bases. Input material: PBMCs. This receptor was identified in a human donor in good health. The rearranged segments are TRBV27 and TRBJ1-5; possibly the D gene is TRBD1, per 5 matching bases. CDR3 region: CASSLSAGGINQPQHF. The DNA sequence reads TGTGCCAGCAGTTTATCTGCGGGGGGGATCAATCAGCCCCAGCATTTT.